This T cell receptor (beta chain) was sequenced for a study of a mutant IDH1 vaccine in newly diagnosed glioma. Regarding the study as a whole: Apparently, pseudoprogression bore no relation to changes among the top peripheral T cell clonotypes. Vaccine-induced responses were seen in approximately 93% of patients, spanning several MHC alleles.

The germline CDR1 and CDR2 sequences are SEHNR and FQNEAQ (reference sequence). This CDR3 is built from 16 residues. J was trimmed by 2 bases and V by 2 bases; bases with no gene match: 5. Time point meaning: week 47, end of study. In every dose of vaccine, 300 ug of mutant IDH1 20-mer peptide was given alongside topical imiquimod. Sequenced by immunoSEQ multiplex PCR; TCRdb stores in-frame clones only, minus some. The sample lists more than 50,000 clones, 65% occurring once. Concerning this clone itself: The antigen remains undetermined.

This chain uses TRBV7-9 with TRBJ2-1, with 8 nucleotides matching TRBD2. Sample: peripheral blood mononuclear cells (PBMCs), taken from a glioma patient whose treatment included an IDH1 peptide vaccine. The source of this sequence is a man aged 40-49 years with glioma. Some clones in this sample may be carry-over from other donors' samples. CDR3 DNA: TGTGCCAGCAGCTTATTCGCGGGGGGAACCTACAATGAGCAGTTCTTC. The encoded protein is CASSLFAGGTYNEQFF.